The 8 T cell receptor beta chains presented below share a single source sample, sequenced in a study of brain T cells in children with intractable seizures. Clones were read by immunoSEQ multiplex PCR, and TCRdb kept only the in-frame ones, dropping some. This table has fewer than 6,500 clones, under 95% appearing once. Only cases whose brain tissue showed the highest T cell transcript signatures were sequenced. The source was resected brain tissue, collected at surgery. These receptors were obtained from a boy in the first two years of life with focal cortical dysplasia and intractable seizures.

The J gene is TRBJ2-7, the V gene TRBV15; maybe TRBD2 (5 bases). The germline V and J ends were trimmed by 3 bases and 8 bases, with 11 bases remaining between them. Germline V gene data show CDR1 as LNHNV and CDR2 as YYDKDF (reference sequence). This CDR3 comprises 12 residues. The CDR3 region is CATSSSDLQQYF. CDR3 nucleotide sequence: TGTGCCACCAGCAGTTCGGACTTACAGCAGTACTTC.

The V call is TRBV25-1, the J call TRBJ2-7; D might be TRBD1 (6 bases). There are 11 residues in the CDR3. V was trimmed by 4 bases and J by 13 bases, leaving 14 bases between them. Germline V gene data show CDR1 as MGHDK and CDR2 as SYGVNS. Here the CDR3 DNA reads TGTGCCAGCAGTGCCAACAGGGTACAATACTTC. Amino acid sequence: CASSANRVQYF.

The genes are TRBV24-1 and TRBJ2-1; 7 bases fit TRBD2. The CDR3 extends over 14 amino acids. Germline values: CDR1 KGHDR, CDR2 SFDVKD. J lost 6 bases, V lost 4 bases, and 5 bases had no gene match. CDR3 sequence (DNA): TGTGCCACCAGTGAAGCGGGAAGTATCAATGAGCAGTTCTTC. Its translation is CATSEAGSINEQFF.

In its sample, this clone was seen a few times. V and J are TRBV27 and TRBJ2-7; D gene uncertain. CDR1 MNHEY and CDR2 SMNVEV come from the germline V gene (reference sequence). V shed 6 bases and J shed 0 bases, with 12 bases lying between them. This CDR3 contains 14 residues. This chain's CDR3 is CASRVTASSYEQYF. The DNA for the CDR3 is TGTGCCAGCAGGGTGACGGCGAGCTCCTACGAGCAGTACTTC.

This rearrangement joins TRBV12-5 to TRBJ1-1, with D tentatively TRBD1 (5 bases). The V gene lost 9 bases and the J gene lost 3 bases, with 11 bases spanning the gap. The germline CDR1 and CDR2 sequences are LGHNT and FRNRAP. CDR3 length: 12 amino acids. The CDR3 region is CASAPGYTEAFF. In nucleotides, the CDR3 is TGTGCTAGCGCCCCAGGGTACACTGAAGCTTTCTTT.

This chain uses TRBV4-3 with TRBJ2-5; 7 bases are a match to TRBD1. CDR3 length equals 14 residues. Germline V gives CDR1 LGHNA, CDR2 YSLEER. With 0 bases clipped from V and 6 bases from J, the junction kept 4 bases outside the gene matches. DNA for the CDR3: TGCGCCAGCAGCCAAGAGTACAGGGGAAAGACCCAGTACTTC. Amino acid sequence: CASSQEYRGKTQYF.

Turning to this clone: This CDR3 is also generated by other DNA sequences in the sample. The rearrangement joins TRBV7-9 to TRBJ1-2; 8 bases line up with TRBD1. This CDR3 contains 16 residues. Germline trimming cut 2 bases from V and 0 bases from J; bases unmatched to any gene: 5. Germline V gene lookup returns CDR1 SEHNR and CDR2 FQNEAQ (reference sequence). The CDR3 protein is CASSLTGTGANYGYTF. The CDR3 DNA is TGTGCCAGCAGCTTAACCGGGACAGGAGCTAACTATGGCTACACCTTC.

This rearrangement joins TRBV7-6 to TRBJ2-1; possibly TRBD1 for D (6 bases). The V end lost 0 bases, the J end lost 8 bases, and 20 bases lay between the germline ends. The CDR3 length is 17 residues. CDR1 is SGHVS and CDR2 is FNYEAQ in the germline V gene. The CDR3 reads CASSLASGNQGFDEQFF. The DNA for the CDR3 is TGTGCCAGCAGCTTAGCCTCGGGGAATCAGGGGTTCGATGAGCAGTTCTTC.